This entry describes one T cell receptor (beta chain). Its antigen is not yet known. Base qualities are not provided; no much larger clone lies one nucleotide away. The source of the sample is a study of T cell repertoires in cytomegalovirus infection (dated by TCRdb to between 2017 and 2020). Describing the broader study: Alongside well-studied HLA-B-restricted epitopes, the peptide stimulations were aimed at recently identified HLA-C-restricted CMV epitopes, whose presentation resists viral immunomodulation. Donor HLA type was relevant to the analysis, because carriage of CMV infection together with the matching HLA type was indicated by public TCR beta signatures. Results the study describes overall, beyond this receptor: In the ex vivo response, HLA-C-restricted CMV-specific TCR beta clonotypes were dominant, and in two of eight donors the single most frequent clonotype came from this HLA-C-restricted group. In both this cohort and an independent roughly 400-donor cohort, the cumulative frequency of public TCR beta family members distinguished carriers of CMV infection plus the relevant HLA type.

The treatment or condition label for this specimen denotes: in vitro stimulation with specific CMV peptide epitopes to enrich CMV-specific T cells. Data came from an Illumina HiSeq 1500. TCRdb passed the public sequencing reads through fastp at Q25 and MiXCR, retaining productive beta sequences. CDR3 protein duplicates are merged, each entry listing the most common genes and DNA. The sample records roughly 700,000 distinct CDR3 sequences, roughly a third of which are singletons. The ten largest clonotypes hold around a sixth of the sample. CDR1 and CDR2 are read off the germline V gene (reference sequence) as LNHNV and YYDKDF. Deletion took 3 bases off V and 14 bases off J, with a span of 15 bases between the germline ends. Spanning cysteine to phenylalanine, the CDR3 consists of 12 amino acids. Only the CDR3 part of the read is kept: 36 bases, read in frame from the first base.

The receptor's source is a human donor in good health (CMV status not recorded). Some clones in this sample may be carry-over from other donors' samples. The specimen was cultured PBMCs, collected from culture after CMV antigen stimulation. The chain was built from TRBV15 and TRBJ2-3, and perhaps TRBD2 as D gene, on 5 matching bases. The CDR3 protein: CATSRDSLRRYF. At the DNA level, the sequence is TGTGCCACCAGCAGGGACTCCCTACGTCGGTATTTT.